This T cell receptor (beta chain) was retrieved from a study of long-term antiretroviral therapy in people with HIV. Study outcomes and limitations: Specimens of blood were obtained during about 2003 to 2018, possibly under older ART regimens.

This clone was seen only once. Its antigen is not identified. Researchers report immunoSEQ v3.0 was run at survey level. Sequenced by immunoSEQ multiplex PCR; TCRdb stores in-frame clones only, minus some. The sample lists tens of thousands of clones, 80% to 95% occurring once. The V segment lost 0 bases and the J segment 2 bases; nucleotides outside the gene matches: 0. The CDR3 has 14 residues. Germline CDR1 LGHNA, CDR2 YNFKEQ. Each contributor possessed a minimum of one pre-ART and a minimum of two post-ART PBMC samples. Only United States sites treated participants with HIV. Before they underwent DNA extraction, samples held roughly 0.95-11 million cryopreserved PBMC.

The specimen was unsorted PBMCs, collected 7.6 years after starting antiretroviral therapy. The genes are TRBV4-2 and TRBJ1-2; the match to TRBD1 covers 7 bases. The sequence was obtained from a woman between 40 and 55 years old with HIV. CDR3 in amino acids: CASSQEDRNYGYTF. The CDR3 coding sequence is TGTGCCAGCAGCCAAGAGGACAGGAACTATGGCTACACCTTC.